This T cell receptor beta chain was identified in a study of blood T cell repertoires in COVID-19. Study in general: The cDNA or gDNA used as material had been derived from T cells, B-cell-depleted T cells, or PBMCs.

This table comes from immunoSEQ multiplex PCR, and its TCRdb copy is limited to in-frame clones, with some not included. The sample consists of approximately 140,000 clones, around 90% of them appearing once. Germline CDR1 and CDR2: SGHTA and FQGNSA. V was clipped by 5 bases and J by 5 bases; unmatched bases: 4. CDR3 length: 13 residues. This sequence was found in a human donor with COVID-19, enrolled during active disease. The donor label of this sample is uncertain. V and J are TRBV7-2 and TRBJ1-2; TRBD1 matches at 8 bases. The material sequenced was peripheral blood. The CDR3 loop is CASSAGQGYGYTF. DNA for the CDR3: TGTGCCAGCAGCGCTGGACAGGGTTATGGCTACACCTTC. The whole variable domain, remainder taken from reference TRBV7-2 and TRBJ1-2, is GAGVSQSPSNKVTEKGKDVELRCDPISGHTALYWYRQSLGQGLEFLIYFQGNSAPDKSGLPSDRFSAERTGGSVSTLTIQRTQQEDSAVYLCASSAGQGYGYTFGSGTRLTVV.